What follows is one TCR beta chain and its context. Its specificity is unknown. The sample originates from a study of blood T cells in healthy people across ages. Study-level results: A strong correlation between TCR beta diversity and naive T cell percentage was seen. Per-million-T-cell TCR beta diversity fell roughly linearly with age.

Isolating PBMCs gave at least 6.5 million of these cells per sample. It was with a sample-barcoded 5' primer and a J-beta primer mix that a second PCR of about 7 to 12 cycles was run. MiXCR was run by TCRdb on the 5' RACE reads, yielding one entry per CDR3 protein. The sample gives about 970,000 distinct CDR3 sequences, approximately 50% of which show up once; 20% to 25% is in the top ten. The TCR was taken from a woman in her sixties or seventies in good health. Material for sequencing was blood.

The CDR3 spells CASSYLDEGEQYF. The CDR3 nucleotides read TGTGCCAGCAGTTATTTGGATGAGGGCGAGCAGTACTTC. The genes are TRBV12-3 or TRBV12-4 and TRBJ2-5; D perhaps matches TRBD2 (5 bases). The closer fit of TRBJ2-7 to the DNA end suggests the J call may be wrong. This CDR3 comprises 13 residues.